Listed here are 21 T cell receptor beta chains from one sample, sequenced in a study of blood T cell repertoires in COVID-19. Repertoires were generated with immunoSEQ multiplex PCR, while TCRdb's copy carries only in-frame clones and drops some. The sample lists more than 200,000 clones, 82% occurring once. Sample: peripheral blood. Receptor source: a woman of 80 years or more with COVID-19, enrolled during active disease.

V gene TRBV3-1 (or the pseudogene TRBV3-2) combines with J gene TRBJ2-5; D may be TRBD2 (5 bases). The CDR3 totals 12 residues. V was trimmed by 8 bases and J by 9 bases, leaving 16 bases between them. Germline V CDR1 and CDR2: LGHDT, YNNKEL (reference sequence). The CDR3 DNA reads as TGTGCCAGCTCCCCGGACGTCGGGGCCCAGTACTTC. Translation: CASSPDVGAQYF.

This chain joins TRBV2 and TRBJ2-7; D unclear. This CDR3 contains 13 residues. Germline V CDR1 and CDR2: SNHLY, FYNNEI. V shed 6 bases and J shed 0 bases, with 9 bases lying between them. CDR3 nucleotides: TGTGCCAGCAGATTGTCGGGCTCCTACGAGCAGTACTTC. It yields the protein CASRLSGSYEQYF.

The CDR3 DNA reads as TGTGCCAGCAGCTTGGCGCTGGGAGTTTCCTACTACGAGCAGTACTTC. Translated, it gives CASSLALGVSYYEQYF. The V and J genes are TRBV5-8 and TRBJ2-7; D perhaps matches TRBD2 (5 bases). The germline gives CDR1 SGHTS, CDR2 YDEGEE. Trimming removed 0 bases at V and 3 bases at J, with 16 bases between. This CDR3 region has 16 residues.

The count of this clone is one. This rearrangement joins TRBV4-2 to TRBJ1-2, with 10 bases that match TRBD1. This CDR3 spans 15 amino acids. J was trimmed by 3 bases and V by 6 bases; bases with no gene match: 7. Looked up from germline, CDR1 is LGHNA and CDR2 is YNFKEQ. This chain's CDR3 is CASRDQTGGDYGYTF. Here the CDR3 DNA reads TGTGCCAGCAGGGACCAGACAGGGGGCGACTATGGCTACACCTTC.

A single count supports this clone. The V gene is TRBV5-1, the J gene TRBJ1-2, with D tentatively TRBD1 (5 bases). Trimming shortened V by 1 base and J by 6 bases, and 16 bases separated the two germline ends. Germline CDR1 SGHRS, CDR2 YFSETQ. CDR3 length: 15 residues. The CDR3 loop reads CASSLTAWGGDGYTF. CDR3 bases: TGCGCCAGCAGCTTGACGGCATGGGGAGGGGATGGCTACACCTTC.

The J gene is TRBJ2-7, the V gene TRBV5-4, with 7 positions matching TRBD1. This CDR3 contains 13 residues. V lost 3 bases to trimming and J lost 5 bases; unmatched junction nucleotides: 5. The germline V gene has CDR1 SGHNT and CDR2 YYREEE (reference sequence). Here the CDR3 DNA reads TGTGCCAGCAGCTGGCAGGGGGTCGACGAGCAGTACTTC. It translates to CASSWQGVDEQYF. Together with reference TRBV5-4 and TRBJ2-7, the CDR3 gives the full variable domain: ETGVTQSPTHLIKTRGQQVTLRCSSQSGHNTVSWYQQALGQGPQFIFQYYREEENGRGNFPPRFSGLQFPNYSSELNVNALELDDSALYLCASSWQGVDEQYFGPGTRLTVT.

This clone has more than one count but fewer than ten. This sequence joins TRBV9 and TRBJ2-1; a weak D match, TRBD2 (6 bases). The CDR3 runs 15 residues. Germline V gene sequence: CDR1 SGDLS, CDR2 YYNGEE. Deletions cut 2 bases from V and 5 bases from J, with 14 bases between. The DNA for the CDR3 is TGTGCCAGCAGCGTTAGCGGAGCGACGAACAATGAGCAGTTCTTC. It codes for CASSVSGATNNEQFF.

This chain joins TRBV11-3 and TRBJ1-1; D may be TRBD1 (5 bases). The CDR3 length is 13 residues. With 5 bases removed from V and 5 bases from J, the gap between germline ends came to 12 bases. The germline gives CDR1 SGHNT, CDR2 YENEEA. The CDR3 region is CASSPLPGTEAFF. In nucleotides, the CDR3 is TGTGCCAGCAGCCCCCTCCCAGGGACTGAAGCTTTCTTT.

This rearrangement joins TRBV20-1 to TRBJ1-3, with no clear D. Trimming stripped 3 bases from V and 4 bases from J, with 7 bases between. The germline CDR1 and CDR2 sequences are DFQATT and SNEGSKA (reference sequence). The CDR3 consists of 12 residues. This CDR3 is CSASIGGNTIYF. The CDR3 DNA reads TGCAGTGCTAGTATTGGCGGAAACACCATATATTTT.

This clone occurred a few times. V usage is TRBV7-2 and J usage is TRBJ2-1; 8 positions agree with TRBD1. Per the germline V gene, CDR1 is SGHTA and CDR2 is FQGNSA. After removal of 6 bases from V and 5 bases from J, the junction contained 6 bases not matched to a gene. The CDR3 spans 14 residues. DNA for the CDR3: TGTGCCAGCAGTTCAGGGGGCTTGCACAATGAGCAGTTCTTC. Its protein product is CASSSGGLHNEQFF.

This chain connects TRBV10-3 to TRBJ1-6; possible D gene TRBD1, 5 bases. Trimming took 8 bases from V and 9 from J, leaving 14 bases between them. The germline V gene encodes CDR1 ENHRY and CDR2 SYGVKD. This CDR3 comprises 13 residues. The CDR3 sequence is CAIQTGESSPLHF. The CDR3 nucleotides are TGTGCCATCCAGACGGGGGAGAGTTCACCCCTCCACTTT.

The chain joins TRBV28 to TRBJ1-1; D is unresolved. The CDR3 is 13 residues long. Trimming stripped 4 bases from V and 5 bases from J, with 11 bases between. Germline V gene lookup returns CDR1 MDHEN and CDR2 SYDVKM. CDR3 nucleotide sequence: TGTGCCAGCAGTTCCCCCTGGAGGACTGAAGCTTTCTTT. Its protein is CASSSPWRTEAFF.

This clone came up once. This chain links TRBV18 with TRBJ1-1, with D possibly being TRBD1 (5 bases). Germline values: CDR1 KGHSH, CDR2 LQKENI. V was shortened by 2 bases and J by 3 bases, with 7 bases between the two germline ends. The CDR3 covers 13 residues. Here the CDR3 DNA reads TGTGCCAGCTCACCAGGGGCAGACACTGAAGCTTTCTTT. The encoded protein is CASSPGADTEAFF.

This clone was observed a handful of times. The chain carries TRBV19 and TRBJ1-6; D perhaps matches TRBD1 (6 bases). The V end was cut by 5 bases, the J end by 7 bases, with 12 bases between. This CDR3 is 14 amino acids long. The germline V gene encodes CDR1 LNHDA and CDR2 SQIVND (reference sequence). The CDR3 DNA sequence: TGTGCCAGTAGTTCTCCGACAGGAAATTCACCCCTCCACTTT. Amino acids: CASSSPTGNSPLHF.

V usage is TRBV14 and J usage is TRBJ1-2, with TRBD1 identical over 9 bases. The CDR3 loop spans 15 amino acids. V was clipped by 1 base and J by 5 bases; unmatched bases: 5. Germline CDR1 SGHDN, CDR2 FVKESK. CDR3 bases: TGTGCCAGCAGCCAAGTAACAGGGGGCCGGTATGGCTACACCTTC. Its translation is CASSQVTGGRYGYTF.

The rearrangement links TRBV2 to TRBJ1-5, with a possible D match to TRBD1 (5 bases). This CDR3 region has 14 residues. Trimming removed 8 bases from V and 0 bases from J, with 11 bases in between. Germline CDR1 is SNHLY and CDR2 is FYNNEI. The CDR3 region is CASCAGNSNQPQHF. CDR3 DNA sequence: TGTGCCAGCTGTGCAGGGAATAGCAATCAGCCCCAGCATTTT.

The rearrangement joins TRBV7-2 to TRBJ1-1; no clear D. Germline lookup yields CDR1 SGHTA and CDR2 FQGNSA. V dropped 0 bases and J dropped 3 bases, with 11 bases sitting between them. The CDR3 length is 15 residues. The chain's CDR3 is CASSLAPGHYTEAFF. Written as DNA, the CDR3 is TGTGCCAGCAGCTTAGCTCCAGGCCACTACACTGAAGCTTTCTTT.

This chain uses TRBV25-1 with TRBJ1-3; D uncertain. V was pared by 2 bases and J by 7 bases, with 6 bases between. Germline-derived CDR1 and CDR2 are MGHDK and SYGVNS. CDR3 length equals 12 residues. For the CDR3, the DNA is TGTGCCAGCAGTGAAGGCTGGAACACCATATATTTT. This gives the protein CASSEGWNTIYF.

The genes are TRBV4-1 and TRBJ2-2; 11 bases match TRBD2. Per the germline V gene, CDR1 is MGHRA and CDR2 is YSYEKL. V trimming: 4 bases; J trimming: 8 bases; junction bases outside the gene matches: 12. The CDR3 is 17 amino acids. The CDR3: CASSPLLTSGRRGELFF. CDR3 DNA: TGCGCCAGCAGCCCTTTACTCACTAGCGGGAGAAGGGGGGAGCTGTTTTTT.

This clone came up once. The chain links TRBV5-1 to TRBJ1-1; 10 bases map to TRBD1. CDR1 and CDR2 (germline): SGHRS, YFSETQ. The CDR3 runs to 15 residues. J lost 4 bases, V lost 1 base, and 4 bases had no gene match. CDR3 nucleotides: TGCGCCAGCAGCTTGTATAGGACAGGGGGCACTGAAGCTTTCTTT. This encodes CASSLYRTGGTEAFF.

The rearrangement links TRBV5-1 to TRBJ2-2, with D uncertain. V was shortened by 3 bases and J by 6 bases, with 15 bases between the two germline ends. Germline lookup yields CDR1 SGHRS and CDR2 YFSETQ. The CDR3 spans 15 residues. CDR3 sequence: CASSSNAGTPGELFF. The CDR3 DNA reads as TGCGCCAGCAGCTCGAACGCAGGTACCCCCGGGGAGCTGTTTTTT.